Listed below are T cell receptor beta chains from one sample, sequenced in a study of blood T cell repertoires in COVID-19. Using immunoSEQ multiplex PCR, the repertoire was profiled, and TCRdb retains in-frame clones only, with some absent. The sample has about 290,000 clones; about 89% are singletons. Source material: PBMCs or T cells enriched from blood (not recorded which). These receptors all come from a middle-aged woman who had recovered from COVID-19. The conserved cysteine and the conserved F or W are not part of the CDR3 here. The order of the fields is clone size, V gene, J gene, D gene, CDR3 protein. A D gene is named only where the DNA matches it firmly. The size entry is marked missing in some rows and otherwise reads once, few, many or a size class.

abundance: .; v_gene: TRBV5-4; j_gene: TRBJ1-2; d_gene: .; CDR3aa: ASSYTGANGYT
abundance: .; v_gene: TRBV5-1; j_gene: TRBJ2-3; d_gene: .; CDR3aa: ASSLESILTDTQY
abundance: .; v_gene: TRBV27; j_gene: TRBJ2-7; d_gene: TRBD1; CDR3aa: ASSPWGTGDDEQY
abundance: few; v_gene: TRBV5-8; j_gene: TRBJ2-5; d_gene: .; CDR3aa: ASSLPSVYQETQY
abundance: .; v_gene: TRBV5-4; j_gene: TRBJ1-4; d_gene: TRBD1; CDR3aa: ASSPAGTANEKLF
abundance: .; v_gene: TRBV5-6; j_gene: TRBJ2-3; d_gene: .; CDR3aa: ASSLVSTGTDTQY
abundance: .; v_gene: TRBV5-1; j_gene: TRBJ2-2; d_gene: .; CDR3aa: ASSLAVARTGELF
abundance: .; v_gene: TRBV5-6; j_gene: TRBJ1-1; d_gene: TRBD1; CDR3aa: ASSLLPTGGTEAF
abundance: .; v_gene: TRBV12-3/TRBV12-4; j_gene: TRBJ1-2; d_gene: .; CDR3aa: ASSQTNYGYT
abundance: .; v_gene: TRBV2; j_gene: TRBJ1-4; d_gene: .; CDR3aa: ASWAGEKLF
abundance: few; v_gene: TRBV19; j_gene: TRBJ1-5; d_gene: .; CDR3aa: ASSKPSHQPQH
abundance: .; v_gene: TRBV29-1; j_gene: TRBJ1-3; d_gene: TRBD1; CDR3aa: SVGDSAGNTIY
abundance: .; v_gene: TRBV2; j_gene: TRBJ1-5; d_gene: .; CDR3aa: ASRRGRSNQPQH
abundance: .; v_gene: TRBV5-8; j_gene: TRBJ1-3; d_gene: .; CDR3aa: ASSPPGGVGAGNTIY
abundance: once; v_gene: TRBV19; j_gene: TRBJ1-4; d_gene: .; CDR3aa: ASTRVRSTNEKLF
abundance: .; v_gene: TRBV4-3; j_gene: TRBJ1-1; d_gene: .; CDR3aa: ASSQDGAAEAF
abundance: .; v_gene: TRBV11-2; j_gene: TRBJ2-1; d_gene: .; CDR3aa: ASRIIAASSYNEQF
abundance: .; v_gene: TRBV27; j_gene: TRBJ2-7; d_gene: TRBD1; CDR3aa: ASSQTGSPYEQY
abundance: .; v_gene: TRBV19; j_gene: TRBJ1-6; d_gene: .; CDR3aa: ASSIVGQGINSPLH
abundance: .; v_gene: TRBV9; j_gene: TRBJ1-2; d_gene: .; CDR3aa: ASSVQDRNYGYT
abundance: .; v_gene: TRBV4-3; j_gene: TRBJ2-1; d_gene: .; CDR3aa: ASSQDRGSNNEQF
abundance: few; v_gene: TRBV2; j_gene: TRBJ2-7; d_gene: TRBD1; CDR3aa: ASSDDRGNLD
abundance: .; v_gene: TRBV5-1; j_gene: TRBJ1-1; d_gene: TRBD1; CDR3aa: ASSYRGLNTEAF
abundance: .; v_gene: TRBV6-2/TRBV6-3; j_gene: TRBJ2-5; d_gene: .; CDR3aa: ASSKQEFGTQY
abundance: .; v_gene: TRBV9; j_gene: TRBJ1-1; d_gene: TRBD1; CDR3aa: ASSVTGGNTEAF
abundance: .; v_gene: TRBV5-5; j_gene: TRBJ1-2; d_gene: .; CDR3aa: ASSLYSGDGYT
abundance: .; v_gene: TRBV2; j_gene: TRBJ2-7; d_gene: .; CDR3aa: ASQGGYEQY
abundance: .; v_gene: TRBV5-1; j_gene: TRBJ2-7; d_gene: TRBD1; CDR3aa: ASSEGARSYEQY
abundance: .; v_gene: TRBV7-2; j_gene: TRBJ2-7; d_gene: .; CDR3aa: ASSLFAGSVYEQY
abundance: .; v_gene: TRBV27; j_gene: TRBJ2-1; d_gene: TRBD1; CDR3aa: ASSRPKTGGLSYNEQF
abundance: .; v_gene: TRBV3-1/TRBV3-2; j_gene: TRBJ1-2; d_gene: .; CDR3aa: ASSQDLVKDRVKYGYT
abundance: .; v_gene: TRBV7-8; j_gene: TRBJ2-1; d_gene: TRBD1; CDR3aa: ASSLRVGQGLLDEQF
abundance: .; v_gene: TRBV6-5; j_gene: TRBJ1-6; d_gene: .; CDR3aa: ASSYAYNSPLH